These 10 T cell receptor beta chains originate from one sample sequenced in a study of regulatory T cells in long-lasting Graves disease. CDR3 regions were amplified by Arm-PCR using iRepertoire HTBI primers to build TCR beta libraries. Each CDR3 protein gets one entry after TCRdb re-called the multiplex PCR reads with MiXCR. The repertoire has around 400,000 distinct CDR3 sequences, 23% of them found once; the top ten carry approximately 28%. Described time point: persistent/refractory GD, antithyroid drugs over 5 years with positive TRAb. Researchers made the TCR library from RNA that was extracted from PBMCs. The specimen was peripheral blood mononuclear cells (PBMCs), collected when the disease was refractory, from a patient treated with antithyroid drugs. All receptors derive from a female donor with Graves disease.

There are a few counts of this clonotype. The chain recombines TRBV6-1 with TRBJ2-3; D is unresolved. Trimming pared 6 bases from V and 4 bases from J, leaving 11 bases between. This CDR3 is built from 13 residues. CDR1 is MNHNS, CDR2 SASEGT, per germline. The CDR3 protein is CASRRATADTQYF. DNA of the CDR3: TGTGCCAGCAGACGGGCGACGGCAGATACGCAGTATTTT.

In its sample, this clonotype was seen many times. V is TRBV27 and J is TRBJ2-5; 10 bases fit TRBD2. CDR3 length: 14 amino acids. Looked up from germline, CDR1 is MNHEY and CDR2 is SMNVEV (reference sequence). Trimming removed 4 bases from V and 7 bases from J; junction bases left unmatched: 6. Here the CDR3 reads CASSYLAGEGTQYF. The CDR3 nucleotides are TGTGCCAGCAGTTATCTAGCGGGAGAGGGGACCCAGTACTTC.

Many counts were recorded for this clonotype. The V gene is TRBV28, the J gene TRBJ2-7, with 7 nucleotides matching TRBD1. V dropped 8 bases and J dropped 2; count of bases not matched to a gene: 9. Germline assignment: CDR1 MDHEN and CDR2 SYDVKM. The CDR3 loop spans 14 amino acids. CDR3 residues: CASSTGTATYEQYF. Written as DNA, the CDR3 is TGTGCCAGCTCCACCGGGACAGCAACCTACGAGCAGTACTTC.

The J gene is TRBJ1-5, the V gene TRBV19, with TRBD1 as a possible D gene (6 bases). V lost 2 bases, J lost 7 bases, and 18 bases lay in between. Looked up from germline, CDR1 is LNHDA and CDR2 is SQIVND (reference sequence). The CDR3 covers 16 residues. DNA of the CDR3: TGTGCCAGTAGTATATCGTCCCAGGGGCTAAGCCAGCCCCAGCATTTT. Protein product: CASSISSQGLSQPQHF.

This clonotype was counted ten times or more. The rearrangement joins TRBV12-3 or TRBV12-4 to TRBJ1-4, with D possibly being TRBD1 (6 bases). Trimming cost V 8 bases and J 5 bases, with 24 bases left between them. This CDR3 region has 17 residues. The CDR3 sequence: CASRSSSYGQTNEKLFF. CDR3 nucleotide sequence: TGTGCCAGCCGAAGCAGTTCTTATGGACAGACAAATGAAAAACTGTTTTTT.

This clonotype was picked up many times. The chain recombines TRBV27 with TRBJ2-7; tentatively, D is TRBD1 (6 bases). This CDR3 has 15 residues. CDR1 MNHEY and CDR2 SMNVEV come from the germline V gene (reference sequence). Trimming removed 7 bases from V and 6 bases from J, with 22 bases in between. The CDR3 sequence: CASNQDGDNRAEQYF. The CDR3 DNA sequence: TGTGCCAGCAATCAGGATGGAGATAACAGGGCCGAGCAGTACTTC.

This clonotype was observed at least ten times. This sequence joins TRBV12-3 or TRBV12-4 and TRBJ2-7; 9 bases are shared with TRBD2. The J segment lost 3 bases and the V segment lost 1 base, leaving 7 bases of the junction unmatched. CDR3 length: 16 residues. The CDR3 nucleotides are TGTGCCAGCAGTTTAGGTTCCTGGACTAGCGACTACGAGCAGTACTTC. Protein sequence: CASSLGSWTSDYEQYF.

In this sample, this clonotype turned up once. The chain is built from TRBV18 and TRBJ1-1; D is possibly TRBD1 (6 bases). Germline V gene lookup returns CDR1 KGHSH and CDR2 LQKENI. The CDR3 runs to 14 residues. V was trimmed by 3 bases and J by 0 bases, leaving 8 bases between them. The DNA for the CDR3 is TGTGCCAGCTCACCGGACAGTTTGAACACTGAAGCTTTCTTT. Residues: CASSPDSLNTEAFF.

This clonotype was observed at least ten times. This chain uses TRBV2 with TRBJ1-2, with D uncertain. Germline V gene lookup returns CDR1 SNHLY and CDR2 FYNNEI. The CDR3 has 12 amino acids. V lost 4 bases to trimming and J lost 6 bases, with 9 bases between them. The CDR3 spells CASSVPRNGYTF. The CDR3 DNA is TGTGCCAGCAGTGTCCCAAGGAATGGCTACACCTTC.

In this sample, this clonotype turned up many times. The CDR3 region is CSARVDNHEQYF. The CDR3 DNA sequence: TGCAGTGCTAGAGTGGACAACCACGAGCAGTACTTC. The gene calls are TRBV20-1 and TRBJ2-7; D might be TRBD1 (5 bases). The CDR3 totals 12 residues. With 1 base removed from V and 5 bases from J, the gap between germline ends came to 9 bases. Germline CDR1 and CDR2: DFQATT and SNEGSKA (reference sequence).